This T cell receptor beta chain came from a study of beta chain features in type 1 diabetes. Study at large: Sorted cells from all samples, numbering 107,917,701, were examined.

This clone was detected a few times. What it recognizes is unknown. Expressed TCRB transcripts were sequenced because the isolated RNA had all been reverse transcribed beforehand. TCRdb's table, derived via immunoSEQ multiplex PCR, lists solely in-frame clones and lacks some. The table lists hundreds of thousands of clones, more than 12% of them singletons. The study, taken as a whole, reports: Although PCR might favor shorter templates, it would do so equally in patients and controls. Type 1 diabetes patients had moderately but significantly shorter TCRB CDR3s in all four CD4+ subsets. VDJ junctions in type 1 diabetes patients carried more deletions and fewer insertions.

It was via CD45RO/CCR7/CD25/CD127/CD95/CD27 that CD4+ naive, central memory, regulatory and stem cell-like memory cells were sorted. This clonotype was obtained from a man aged 18 to 30 with type 1 diabetes. The sample was naive CD4+ T cells from blood.

CDR3 residues: CASSYGSGGGYGYTF. As DNA, the CDR3 is TGTGCCAGCAGTTACGGTTCGGGAGGTGGCTATGGCTACACCTTC. The chain couples TRBV6-5 to TRBJ1-2, with D uncertain. The length of the CDR3 is 15 residues. V shed 2 bases and J shed 4 bases, with 14 bases lying between them. Germline V gene sequence: CDR1 MNHEY, CDR2 SVGAGI.